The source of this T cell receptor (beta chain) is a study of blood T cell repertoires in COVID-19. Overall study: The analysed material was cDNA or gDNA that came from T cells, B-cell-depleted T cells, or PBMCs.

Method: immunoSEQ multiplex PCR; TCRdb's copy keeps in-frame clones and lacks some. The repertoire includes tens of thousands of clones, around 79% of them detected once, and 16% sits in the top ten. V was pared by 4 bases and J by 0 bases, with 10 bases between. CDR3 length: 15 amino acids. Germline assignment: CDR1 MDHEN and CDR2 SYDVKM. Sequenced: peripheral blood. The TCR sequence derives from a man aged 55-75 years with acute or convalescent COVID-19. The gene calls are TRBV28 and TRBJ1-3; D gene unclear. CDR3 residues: CASSSMAFSGNTIYF. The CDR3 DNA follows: TGTGCCAGCAGTTCCATGGCCTTCTCTGGAAACACCATATATTTT.